This paragraph covers one TCR beta chain sequence. No antigen is known for it. The data originate from a study of shared clonotypes between healthy human individuals. Researchers divided each subset's genomic DNA evenly across several immunoSEQ plates. Using ten immunoSEQ deep assay plates, investigators sequenced unsorted PBMC DNA. Assay: immunoSEQ multiplex PCR; the TCRdb copy retains only in-frame clones and omits some. Among about 510,000 clones listed, over 60% were seen once. Regarding the study as a whole: Clonotype sharing levels among donors were expected to vary with sequencing depth. The study sampled only blood, and tissue repertoires likely differ.

Germline V gene lookup returns CDR1 SGHRS and CDR2 YFSETQ. This CDR3 has 15 residues. Trimming cost V 3 bases and J 0 bases, with 12 bases left between them. The sample was PBMCs. V is TRBV5-1 and J is TRBJ2-5; no clear D gene. The source of this sequence is a woman aged 40 to 50 in good health. Some clones in this sample may be carry-over from other donors' samples. CDR3 loop: CASSSSQIHQETQYF. In nucleotides, the CDR3 is TGCGCCAGCAGCTCGTCGCAGATTCACCAAGAGACCCAGTACTTC.